These T cell receptor beta chains were read from a single sample in a study of long-term antiretroviral therapy in people with HIV. Assay used: immunoSEQ multiplex PCR; TCRdb lists only in-frame clones, some missing. The sample includes 30,000 to 40,000 clones, 70% to 80% of them seen just once. The sample was unsorted PBMCs, taken 2 years after starting antiretroviral therapy. The receptors stem from a woman aged 50 to 60 with HIV. CDR3s include the opening cysteine and the closing phenylalanine or tryptophan. A D gene is named only where the DNA matches it firmly. Not all rows give a size; the values are once, few, many and, for expanded clones, a class.

>13|NA|NA|TRBJ1-1|TRBV27
CASSSTENTEAFF
TGTGCCAGCAGTTCCACAGAGAACACTGAAGCTTTCTTT
>14|few|TRBD1|TRBJ2-7|TRBV7-2
CASSPWTGGTEQYF
TGTGCCAGCAGCCCCTGGACAGGGGGCACCGAGCAGTACTTC
>14|NA|NA|TRBJ2-1|TRBV4-2
CASSQPGQYNEQFF
TGTGCCAGCAGCCAACCCGGACAGTACAATGAGCAGTTCTTC
>12|NA|NA|TRBJ1-1|TRBV18
CASSLRNTEAFF
TGTGCCAGCTCACTACGAAACACTGAAGCTTTCTTT
>15|once|TRBD2|TRBJ2-1|TRBV5-1
CASSWTSGPYNEQFF
TGCGCCAGCAGCTGGACTAGCGGCCCCTACAATGAGCAGTTCTTC
>13|NA|TRBD2|TRBJ2-3|TRBV7-2
CASMGRGEDTQYF
TGTGCCAGCATGGGGCGGGGGGAAGATACGCAGTATTTT
>15|NA|NA|TRBJ2-4|TRBV5-1
CASSRDTGKENIQYF
TGCGCCAGCAGCCGAGACACAGGGAAGGAAAACATTCAGTACTTC
>11|NA|NA|TRBJ2-7|TRBV7-9
CASSSPWEQYF
TGTGCCAGCAGCTCGCCGTGGGAGCAGTACTTC
>17|NA|TRBD2|TRBJ2-5|TRBV9
CASSVRTSGGVGETQYF
TGTGCCAGCAGCGTACGAACTAGCGGGGGGGTGGGGGAGACCCAGTACTTC
>13|NA|NA|TRBJ1-1|TRBV10-3
CAIRSDGNTEAFF
TGTGCCATCAGATCGGACGGAAACACTGAAGCTTTCTTT
>18|NA|TRBD1|TRBJ1-5|TRBV5-5
CASSSGTGGTYSNQPQHF
TGTGCCAGCAGCTCCGGGACAGGGGGAACCTATAGCAATCAGCCCCAGCATTTT
>15|NA|TRBD2|TRBJ2-7|TRBV9
CASSPGLADLAEQYF
TGTGCCAGCAGCCCTGGACTAGCGGACCTCGCCGAGCAGTACTTC
>12|NA|NA|TRBJ1-1|TRBV30
CAWGGTPTEAFF
TGTGCCTGGGGGGGGACCCCCACTGAAGCTTTCTTT
>15|NA|NA|TRBJ1-4|TRBV7-9
CASSLSQPFNEKLFF
TGTGCCAGCAGCTTATCCCAGCCATTTAATGAAAAACTGTTTTTT
>15|NA|NA|TRBJ1-4|TRBV5-1
CASSPDPGAAEKLFF
TGCGCCAGCAGCCCGGATCCGGGGGCAGCTGAAAAACTGTTTTTT
>16|NA|NA|TRBJ1-6|TRBV19
CASSMNPLTFNSPLHF
TGTGCCAGTAGTATGAACCCACTTACTTTTAATTCACCCCTCCACTTT
>16|few|NA|TRBJ2-3|TRBV7-9
CASRFTGTTSTDTQYF
TGTGCCAGCAGATTTACCGGGACAACTAGCACAGATACGCAGTATTTT
>18|NA|TRBD2|TRBJ2-7|TRBV4-2
CASTREVAGGSSLWEQYF
TGTGCCAGCACCCGGGAGGTAGCGGGGGGGTCAAGCCTCTGGGAGCAGTACTTC
>14|NA|NA|TRBJ1-1|TRBV2
CASSMQGEYTEAFF
TGTGCCAGCAGTATGCAGGGAGAGTACACTGAAGCTTTCTTT
>13|few|TRBD1|TRBJ2-3|TRBV7-3
CASSLQGTDTQYF
TGTGCCAGCAGCCTACAGGGGACAGATACGCAGTATTTT
>13|medium-sized|NA|TRBJ2-5|TRBV19
CASSVQDGETQYF
TGTGCCAGTAGTGTTCAGGACGGAGAGACCCAGTACTTC
>16|NA|NA|TRBJ2-1|TRBV7-3
CASSPRDGGMRNEQFF
TGTGCCAGCAGCCCTCGTGATGGGGGGATGAGGAATGAGCAGTTCTTC
>16|NA|NA|TRBJ1-4|TRBV7-9
CASSLEEGQGREKLFF
TGTGCCAGCAGCTTAGAAGAGGGCCAGGGAAGAGAAAAACTGTTTTTT
>15|NA|NA|TRBJ2-5|TRBV2
CASSLQGLSPETQYF
TGTGCCAGCAGCCTTCAGGGGCTGAGTCCAGAGACCCAGTACTTC
>11|NA|NA|TRBJ2-7|TRBV5-6
CASSFIAEQYF
TGTGCCAGCAGCTTCATCGCCGAGCAGTACTTC
>12|NA|NA|TRBJ1-1|TRBV30
CAYKQGNTEAFF
TGTGCCTATAAACAGGGGAACACTGAAGCTTTCTTT
>12|NA|NA|TRBJ2-1|TRBV30
CAWSRNYNEQFF
TGTGCCTGGAGTCGAAACTACAATGAGCAGTTCTTC
>14|NA|TRBD1|TRBJ1-6|TRBV6-6
CASSYSQGDSPLHF
TGTGCCAGCAGTTACTCCCAGGGGGATTCACCCCTCCACTTT
>11|NA|NA|TRBJ1-2|TRBV30
CACRTMGGYTF
TGTGCCTGCAGGACTATGGGTGGCTACACCTTC
>11|NA|NA|TRBJ1-1|TRBV20-1
CSAGGDTEAFF
TGCAGTGCTGGGGGGGATACTGAAGCTTTCTTT
>16|few|NA|TRBJ2-1|TRBV7-3
CASSLQVLDSYNEQFF
TGTGCCAGCAGCTTACAGGTATTGGACTCTTACAATGAGCAGTTCTTC
>14|once|NA|TRBJ1-2|TRBV18
CASSQTTGDYGYTF
TGTGCCAGTTCGCAGACAACGGGTGATTATGGCTACACCTTC
>14|NA|NA|TRBJ2-5|TRBV2
CASSSRRASETQYF
TGTGCCAGCAGTAGTCGACGGGCTTCAGAGACCCAGTACTTC
>14|NA|TRBD1|TRBJ2-7|TRBV7-9
CASSLRGGRGEQYF
TGTGCCAGCAGCTTGAGAGGGGGCAGGGGGGAGCAGTACTTC
>11|NA|NA|TRBJ2-3|TRBV6-5
CASSRGDTQYF
TGTGCCAGCAGTAGAGGGGATACGCAGTATTTT
>18|NA|TRBD2|TRBJ2-3|TRBV7-3
CASSLTSSGGGSTDTQYF
TGTGCCAGCAGCTTAACTTCTAGCGGGGGGGGAAGCACAGATACGCAGTATTTT
>15|NA|NA|TRBJ2-1|TRBV6-1
CASREDLSSYNEQFF
TGTGCCAGCAGGGAAGACTTGAGCTCCTACAATGAGCAGTTCTTC
>14|NA|TRBD2|TRBJ2-5|TRBV6-5
CASRSGLARETQYF
TGTGCCAGCAGATCCGGACTAGCCCGAGAGACCCAGTACTTC
>15|NA|NA|TRBJ1-2|TRBV7-3
CASSPAGSEGYGYTF
TGTGCCAGCAGCCCGGCCGGGTCCGAGGGCTATGGCTACACCTTC
>15|NA|TRBD1|TRBJ1-3|TRBV5-1
CASSSTGLNGNTIYF
TGCGCCAGCAGCTCGACAGGGTTAAACGGAAACACCATATATTTT
>15|NA|TRBD1|TRBJ2-5|TRBV30
CAWSPLGQGGETQYF
TGTGCCTGGAGTCCCCTCGGACAGGGAGGAGAGACCCAGTACTTC
>15|once|NA|TRBJ2-1|TRBV5-4
CASSLGWEFYNEQFF
TGTGCCAGCAGCTTGGGGTGGGAGTTTTACAATGAGCAGTTCTTC
>12|NA|TRBD1|TRBJ1-1|TRBV11-1
CASSRDREKAFF
TGTGCCAGCAGCCGGGACAGGGAAAAAGCTTTCTTT
>18|NA|NA|TRBJ2-5|TRBV11-1
CASSLRGKPGPLEETQYF
TGTGCCAGCAGCTTAAGGGGCAAACCGGGGCCTTTGGAAGAGACCCAGTACTTC
>13|NA|NA|TRBJ1-6|TRBV7-2
CASSRDSNSPLHF
TGTGCCAGCAGTCGGGATTCGAATTCACCCCTCCACTTT
>17|few|TRBD2|TRBJ2-6|TRBV5-1
CASSGGVRGSGANVLTF
TGCGCCAGCAGCGGGGGGGTAAGAGGGTCCGGGGCCAACGTCCTGACTTTC